Described below is a single T cell receptor beta chain sequence and its context. Its target is not known. A second 7 to 11 cycle PCR used barcoded and J-beta primers. TCRdb itself ran the 5' RACE reads through MiXCR, one entry per CDR3 protein. Of over 1,500,000 distinct CDR3 sequences listed, 49% are singletons. This entry comes from a study of blood T cells in healthy people across ages. Study-wide findings and caveats: The unknown donor CMV status may have confounded expanded clonotype changes. Leaving the PBMCs unsorted stopped any conclusive comparison of naive versus antigen-experienced cells. Researchers judged that diversity estimates from one million T cells fell short of true values.

Germline CDR1 reads LGHNA; CDR2 reads YNFKEQ. Trimming left V 0 bases short and J 3 bases short, with 15 bases between. The CDR3 spans 16 residues. This clonotype was sampled from a woman aged 40 to 55 in good health. The specimen was blood. The chain combines TRBV4-2 with TRBJ2-7; the D gene could be TRBD1 or TRBD2 (5 bases each). The CDR3 region has the DNA TGTGCCAGCAGCCAAGATGGGACCTCGCTTAGCTACGAGCAGTACTTC. Translating it yields CASSQDGTSLSYEQYF.